This T cell receptor beta chain is from a study of CD8 T cells in Susac syndrome. RNA amounts of about 0.5 to 1 ug underwent reverse transcription with random hexamers. An immunoSEQ multiplex PCR generated amplified TCR beta CDR3 products spanning 54 Vbeta and 13 Jbeta. TCRdb reanalysed the immunoSEQ multiplex PCR reads using MiXCR and keeps one entry per CDR3 protein. The table has some 110,000 distinct CDR3 sequences, more than 80% seen once. Per germline, CDR1 PRHDT and CDR2 FYEKMQ (reference sequence). The CDR3 runs 13 residues. The ends were cut back, 5 bases at V and 4 bases at J, with 11 bases in the middle. The multiple sclerosis controls, all treatment-naive patients, had relapsing-remitting disease that was stable or active. The TEMRA cells underwent FACS enrichment, while the CD8+ and CD4+ T cells underwent negative isolation.

This receptor was taken from a human donor with multiple sclerosis. The specimen sequenced was CD8+ T cells from PBMCs. V is TRBV13 and J is TRBJ2-5; D remains ambiguous. CDR3 amino acids: CASSPRLGETQYF. In nucleotides, the CDR3 is TGTGCCAGCAGCCCCCGGCTAGGAGAGACCCAGTACTTC.